This is a list of T cell receptor beta chains from one sample in a study of identical twins. TCRdb re-called the 5' RACE reads through MiXCR, storing one row per CDR3 protein. The sample has under 1 million distinct CDR3 sequences; about 12% are singletons. These same records also appear under a second study, on yellow fever vaccine responses in identical twins.

The sequenced sample consisted of PBMCs. The receptors originated from a woman between 18 and 30 years old in good health. Both conserved end residues are part of each CDR3. D genes are given only for firm matches.

cdr3_aa: CATSDIAVGETQYF
v_call: TRBV24-1
d_call: NA
j_call: TRBJ2-5

cdr3_aa: CASSQDSRVDEQFF
v_call: TRBV4-1
d_call: NA
j_call: TRBJ2-1

cdr3_aa: CASSLDPDRVNEQFF
v_call: TRBV11-2
d_call: TRBD1
j_call: TRBJ2-1

cdr3_aa: CASSPPRYNEQFF
v_call: TRBV7-9
d_call: NA
j_call: TRBJ2-1

cdr3_aa: CASSPLLAGRNNEQFF
v_call: TRBV12-3/TRBV12-4
d_call: NA
j_call: TRBJ2-1

cdr3_aa: CSATSGTSGRGSYEQYF
v_call: TRBV20-1
d_call: TRBD2
j_call: TRBJ2-7

cdr3_aa: CASSLGATGVYGYTF
v_call: TRBV12-3/TRBV12-4
d_call: TRBD1
j_call: TRBJ1-2

cdr3_aa: CASSRINALYSGGELFF
v_call: TRBV14
d_call: NA
j_call: TRBJ2-2

cdr3_aa: CAISESLLGGRKYEQYF
v_call: TRBV10-3
d_call: TRBD2
j_call: TRBJ2-7

cdr3_aa: CASSSQSGRIHNEQFF
v_call: TRBV12-3/TRBV12-4
d_call: TRBD2
j_call: TRBJ2-1

cdr3_aa: CSVEGYQGSAIYEQYF
v_call: TRBV29-1
d_call: NA
j_call: TRBJ2-7

cdr3_aa: CASSEWVGQGTQPQHF
v_call: TRBV6-1
d_call: TRBD1
j_call: TRBJ1-5

cdr3_aa: CASSGPGGITAQYF
v_call: TRBV7-8
d_call: TRBD2
j_call: TRBJ2-3

cdr3_aa: CSAKSNEQFF
v_call: TRBV20-1
d_call: NA
j_call: TRBJ2-1

cdr3_aa: CASRGGAVTDTQYF
v_call: TRBV11-2
d_call: NA
j_call: TRBJ2-3

cdr3_aa: CSARDQGGDYNEQFF
v_call: TRBV20-1
d_call: NA
j_call: TRBJ2-1